This T cell receptor beta chain was captured by sequencing in a study of cytomegalovirus exposure and HLA in healthy donors. Findings and limits, study-wide: In a later analysis, DRB1 alleles had the most associated TCRs; HLA-C alleles the fewest. An analysis done earlier found most TCR beta V segments productive about 87% or about 30% of the time. Many donors carried some public TCRs, although rarity characterized most TCR sequences.

Remarks on this clone: Its target is not known.

Germline loops: CDR1 LGHNA, CDR2 YNFKEQ. The CDR3 covers 12 residues. The germline V and J ends were trimmed by 0 bases and 8 bases, with 7 bases remaining between them. PCR was performed using 60 Vbeta and 13 Jbeta primers. Authors' methods: The count from a later analysis was about 80 million unique TCR beta chains, around 11 million of them shared. Repertoires were generated with immunoSEQ multiplex PCR, while TCRdb's copy carries only in-frame clones and drops some. V, J and clone size reflect that table, while D and trimming were determined from the DNA. This repertoire shows 150,000 or so clones, around 72% found once; its top ten account for approximately 2.4%.

This chain joins TRBV4-2 and TRBJ1-2; a weak D match, TRBD1 (5 bases). Source material: PBMCs. This sequence was found in a female donor in good health and CMV-seronegative. The CDR3 protein is CASSQDYRGYTF. The CDR3 DNA is TGTGCCAGCAGCCAAGACTACAGGGGCTACACCTTC.